This T cell receptor (beta chain) is from a study of blood T cell repertoires in COVID-19. In the study overall: The United States, Italy and Spain were the sources of the acute and convalescent COVID-19 samples. PBMCs, B-cell-depleted T cells, or T cells were the source of the cDNA or gDNA that made up the material.

As processed by the authors: Amplification of reference gene primers was used by the study to estimate nucleated cell counts. The table came from immunoSEQ multiplex PCR; TCRdb's copy has only in-frame clones and leaves some out. V and J calls and clone size come straight from that table; D and trimming were deduced from the DNA. The sample shows about 28,000 clones, about 85% of them seen only once. What was sequenced was peripheral blood. The TCR was taken from a human donor in a cohort sampled during active COVID-19.

The CDR3: CASSDLGRGGVTDTQYF. CDR3 sequence (DNA): TGTGCCAGCAGTGATTTAGGTAGGGGTGGGGTCACAGATACGCAGTATTTT. The V gene is TRBV2, the J gene TRBJ2-3, with TRBD1 as a possible D gene (5 bases). This CDR3 comprises 17 residues. Deletions cut 3 bases from V and 2 bases from J, with 18 bases between. Germline CDR1 is SNHLY and CDR2 is FYNNEI.